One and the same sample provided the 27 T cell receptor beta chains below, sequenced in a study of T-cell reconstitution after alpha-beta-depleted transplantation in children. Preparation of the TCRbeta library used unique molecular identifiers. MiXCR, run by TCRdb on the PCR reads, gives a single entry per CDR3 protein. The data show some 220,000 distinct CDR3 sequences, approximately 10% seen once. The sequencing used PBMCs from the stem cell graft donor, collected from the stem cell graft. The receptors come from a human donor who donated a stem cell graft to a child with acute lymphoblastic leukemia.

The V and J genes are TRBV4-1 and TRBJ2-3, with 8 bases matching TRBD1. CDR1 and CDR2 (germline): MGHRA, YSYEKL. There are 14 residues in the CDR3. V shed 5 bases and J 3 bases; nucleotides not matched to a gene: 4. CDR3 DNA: TGCGCCAGCAGCTTACAGGGGGTTACAGATACGCAGTATTTT. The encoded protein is CASSLQGVTDTQYF.

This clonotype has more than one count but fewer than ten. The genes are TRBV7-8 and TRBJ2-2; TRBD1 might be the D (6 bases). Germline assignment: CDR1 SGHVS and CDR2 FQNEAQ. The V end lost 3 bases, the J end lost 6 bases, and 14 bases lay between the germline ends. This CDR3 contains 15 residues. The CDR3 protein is CASSFDTGTSGELFF. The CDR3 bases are TGTGCCAGCAGCTTTGATACAGGGACATCCGGGGAGCTGTTTTTT.

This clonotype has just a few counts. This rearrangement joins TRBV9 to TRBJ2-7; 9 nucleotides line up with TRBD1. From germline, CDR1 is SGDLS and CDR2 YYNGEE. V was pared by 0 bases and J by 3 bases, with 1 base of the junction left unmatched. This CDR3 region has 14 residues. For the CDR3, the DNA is TGTGCCAGCAGCGTAGGGGACAGGGTCTACGAGCAGTACTTC. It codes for CASSVGDRVYEQYF.

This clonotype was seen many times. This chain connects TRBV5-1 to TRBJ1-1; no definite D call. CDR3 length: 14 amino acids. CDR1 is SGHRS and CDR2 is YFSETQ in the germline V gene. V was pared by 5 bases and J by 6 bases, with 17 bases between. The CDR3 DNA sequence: TGCGCCAGCAGTTTAGTCCCTACAGTTTCTGAAGCTTTCTTT. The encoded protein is CASSLVPTVSEAFF.

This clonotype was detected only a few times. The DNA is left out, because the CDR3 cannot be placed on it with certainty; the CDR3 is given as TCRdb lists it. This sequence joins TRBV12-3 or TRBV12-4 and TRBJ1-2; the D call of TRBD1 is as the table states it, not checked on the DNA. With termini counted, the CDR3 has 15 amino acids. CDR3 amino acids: CASSTSTGGIYGYTF.

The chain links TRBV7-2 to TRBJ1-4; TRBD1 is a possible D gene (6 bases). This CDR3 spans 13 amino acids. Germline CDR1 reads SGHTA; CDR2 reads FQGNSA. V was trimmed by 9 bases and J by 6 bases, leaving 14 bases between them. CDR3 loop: CASSGAVHEKLFF. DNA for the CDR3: TGTGCCAGTTCAGGGGCCGTCCATGAAAAACTGTTTTTT.

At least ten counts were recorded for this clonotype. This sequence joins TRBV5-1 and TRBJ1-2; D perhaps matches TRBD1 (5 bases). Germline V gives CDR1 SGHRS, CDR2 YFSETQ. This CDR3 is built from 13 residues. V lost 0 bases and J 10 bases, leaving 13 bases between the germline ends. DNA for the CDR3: TGCGCCAGCAGCTTGGGGTCACAGGATTTCTACACCTTC. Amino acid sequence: CASSLGSQDFYTF.

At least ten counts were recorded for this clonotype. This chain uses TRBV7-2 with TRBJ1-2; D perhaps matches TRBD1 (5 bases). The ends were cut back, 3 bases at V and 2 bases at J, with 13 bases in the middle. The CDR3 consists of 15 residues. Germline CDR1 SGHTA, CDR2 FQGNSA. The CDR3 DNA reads TGTGCCAGCAGCTTCACCCTAGGGGACAACTATGGCTACACCTTC. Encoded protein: CASSFTLGDNYGYTF.

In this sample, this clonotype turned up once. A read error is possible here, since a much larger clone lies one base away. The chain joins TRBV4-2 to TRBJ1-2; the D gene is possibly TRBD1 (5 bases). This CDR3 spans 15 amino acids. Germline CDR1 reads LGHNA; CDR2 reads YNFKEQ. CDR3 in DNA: TGTCCCAGCAGCCACGTTCGGGACGGGAACTATGGCTACACCTTC. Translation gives CPSSHVRDGNYGYTF.

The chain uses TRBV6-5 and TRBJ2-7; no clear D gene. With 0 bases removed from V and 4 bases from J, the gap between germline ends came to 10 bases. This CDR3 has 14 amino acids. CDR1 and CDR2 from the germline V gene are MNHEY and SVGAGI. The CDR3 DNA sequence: TGTGCCAGCAGTTACTCCGGCCCGGCGTACGAGCAGTACTTC. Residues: CASSYSGPAYEQYF.

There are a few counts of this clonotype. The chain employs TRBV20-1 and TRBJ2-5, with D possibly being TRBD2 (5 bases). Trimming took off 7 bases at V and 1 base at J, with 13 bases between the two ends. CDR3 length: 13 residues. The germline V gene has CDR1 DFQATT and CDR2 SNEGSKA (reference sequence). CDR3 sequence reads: CSVPLEAQETQYF. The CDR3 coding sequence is TGCAGTGTCCCGCTGGAGGCCCAAGAGACCCAGTACTTC.

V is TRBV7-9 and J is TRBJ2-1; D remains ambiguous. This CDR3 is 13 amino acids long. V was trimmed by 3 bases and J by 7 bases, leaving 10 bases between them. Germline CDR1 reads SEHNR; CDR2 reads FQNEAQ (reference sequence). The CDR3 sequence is CASSLRNRNEQFF. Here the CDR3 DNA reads TGTGCCAGCAGCTTGCGGAACCGAAATGAGCAGTTCTTC.

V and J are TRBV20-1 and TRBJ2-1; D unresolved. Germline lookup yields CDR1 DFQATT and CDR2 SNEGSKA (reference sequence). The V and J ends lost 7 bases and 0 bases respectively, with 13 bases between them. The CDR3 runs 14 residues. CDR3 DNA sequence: TGCAGTGTTGAGCGTGTAACCTCCTACAATGAGCAGTTCTTC. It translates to CSVERVTSYNEQFF.

The CDR3, as DNA: TGCGCCAGCAGCTTGGGGGACAGAGGGAACACCGGGGAGCTGTTTTTT. Residues: CASSLGDRGNTGELFF. V and J are TRBV5-1 and TRBJ2-2; 7 nucleotides agree with TRBD1. The CDR3 is made up of 16 amino acids. Germline V lookup: CDR1 SGHRS, CDR2 YFSETQ. The V and J ends lost 0 bases and 1 base, in that order; junction bases with no gene match: 3.

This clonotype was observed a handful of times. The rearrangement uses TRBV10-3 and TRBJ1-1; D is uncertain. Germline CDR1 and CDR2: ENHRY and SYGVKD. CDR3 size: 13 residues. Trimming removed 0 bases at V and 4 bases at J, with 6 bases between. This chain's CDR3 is CAISESGSTEAFF. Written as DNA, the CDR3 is TGTGCCATCAGTGAGTCAGGGAGCACTGAAGCTTTCTTT.

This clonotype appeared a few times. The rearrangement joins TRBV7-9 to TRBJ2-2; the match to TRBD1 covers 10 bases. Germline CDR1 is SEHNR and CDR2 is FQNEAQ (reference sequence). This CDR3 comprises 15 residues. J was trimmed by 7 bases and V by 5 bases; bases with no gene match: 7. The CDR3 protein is CASSPDRGLNGELFF. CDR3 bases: TGTGCCAGCAGCCCCGACAGGGGGCTCAACGGGGAGCTGTTTTTT.

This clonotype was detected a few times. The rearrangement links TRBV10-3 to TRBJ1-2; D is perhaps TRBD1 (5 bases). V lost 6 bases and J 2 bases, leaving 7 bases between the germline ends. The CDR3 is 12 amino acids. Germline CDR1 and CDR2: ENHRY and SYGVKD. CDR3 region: CAISRQNYGYTF. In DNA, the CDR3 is TGTGCCATCAGCCGACAGAACTATGGCTACACCTTC.

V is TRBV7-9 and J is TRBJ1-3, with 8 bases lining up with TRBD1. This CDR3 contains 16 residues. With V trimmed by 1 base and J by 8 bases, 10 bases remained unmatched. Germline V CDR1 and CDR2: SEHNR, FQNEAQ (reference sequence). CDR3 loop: CASSLGAGGNSDTIYF. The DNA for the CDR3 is TGTGCCAGCAGCTTAGGAGCAGGGGGCAATTCGGACACCATATATTTT.

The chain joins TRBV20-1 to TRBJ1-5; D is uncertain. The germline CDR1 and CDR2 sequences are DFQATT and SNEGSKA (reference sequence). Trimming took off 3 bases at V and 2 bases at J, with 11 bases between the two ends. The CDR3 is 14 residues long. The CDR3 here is CSASAREGNQPQHF. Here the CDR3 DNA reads TGCAGTGCTAGCGCTAGGGAGGGCAATCAGCCCCAGCATTTT.

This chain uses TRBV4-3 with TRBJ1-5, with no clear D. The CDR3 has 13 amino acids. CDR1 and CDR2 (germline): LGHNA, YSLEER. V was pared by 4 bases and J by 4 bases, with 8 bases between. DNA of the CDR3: TGCGCCAGCAGCCGGGGTGAAAATCAGCCCCAGCATTTT. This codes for CASSRGENQPQHF.

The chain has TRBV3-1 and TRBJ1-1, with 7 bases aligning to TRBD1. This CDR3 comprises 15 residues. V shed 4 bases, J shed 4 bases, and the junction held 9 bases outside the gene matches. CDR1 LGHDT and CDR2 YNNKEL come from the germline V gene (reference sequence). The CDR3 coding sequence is TGTGCCAGCAGCCTAGACAGGGCCCTAGGCACTGAAGCTTTCTTT. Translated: CASSLDRALGTEAFF.

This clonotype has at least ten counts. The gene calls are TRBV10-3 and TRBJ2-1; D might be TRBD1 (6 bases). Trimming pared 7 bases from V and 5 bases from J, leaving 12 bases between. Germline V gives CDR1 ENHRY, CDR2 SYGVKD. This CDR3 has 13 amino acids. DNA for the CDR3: TGTGCCATCACCGGACAGCTAAACAATGAGCAGTTCTTC. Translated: CAITGQLNNEQFF.

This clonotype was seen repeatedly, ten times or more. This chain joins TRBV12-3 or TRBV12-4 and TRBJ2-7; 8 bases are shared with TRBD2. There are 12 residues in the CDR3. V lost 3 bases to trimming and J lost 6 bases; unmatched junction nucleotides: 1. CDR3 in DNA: TGTGCCAGCAGTTTCCGGGGGGGCGAGCAGTACTTC. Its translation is CASSFRGGEQYF.

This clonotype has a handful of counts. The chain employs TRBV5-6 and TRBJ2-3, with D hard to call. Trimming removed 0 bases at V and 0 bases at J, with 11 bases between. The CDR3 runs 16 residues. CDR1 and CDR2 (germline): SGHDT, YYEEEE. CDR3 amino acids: CASSLVRVASTDTQYF. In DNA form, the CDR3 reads TGTGCCAGCAGCTTGGTTCGGGTGGCCAGCACAGATACGCAGTATTTT. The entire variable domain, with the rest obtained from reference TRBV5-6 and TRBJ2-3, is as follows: DAGVTQSPTHLIKTRGQQVTLRCSPKSGHDTVSWYQQALGQGPQFIFQYYEEEERQRGNFPDRFSGHQFPNYSSELNVNALLLGDSALYLCASSLVRVASTDTQYFGPGTRLTVL.

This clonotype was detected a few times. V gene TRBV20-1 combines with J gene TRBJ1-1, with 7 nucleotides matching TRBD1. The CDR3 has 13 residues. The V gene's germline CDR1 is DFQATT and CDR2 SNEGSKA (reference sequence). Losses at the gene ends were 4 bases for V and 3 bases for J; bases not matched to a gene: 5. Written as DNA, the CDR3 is TGCAGTGCTACCAGGGGGTTTGACACTGAAGCTTTCTTT. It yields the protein CSATRGFDTEAFF.

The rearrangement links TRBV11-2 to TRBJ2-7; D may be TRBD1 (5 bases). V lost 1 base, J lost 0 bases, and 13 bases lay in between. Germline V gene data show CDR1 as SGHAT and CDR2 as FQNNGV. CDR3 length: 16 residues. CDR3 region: CASSLGGRVVSYEQYF. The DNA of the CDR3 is TGTGCCAGCAGCTTAGGAGGCAGGGTCGTCTCCTACGAGCAGTACTTC.

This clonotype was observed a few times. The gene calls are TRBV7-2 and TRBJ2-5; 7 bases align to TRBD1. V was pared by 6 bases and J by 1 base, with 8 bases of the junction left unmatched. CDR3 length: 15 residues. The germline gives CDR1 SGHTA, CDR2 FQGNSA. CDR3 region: CASRPDRPFQETQYF. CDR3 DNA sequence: TGTGCCAGCAGACCGGACAGGCCGTTCCAAGAGACCCAGTACTTC.